Described below is a single T cell receptor beta chain sequence and its context. The target of this receptor is not known. Base qualities were left out, and no much larger clone turns up one base away. The data originate from a study of stem cell transplantation in POMP-related autoinflammatory disease (dated by TCRdb to the early 2020s). Looking at the study overall: The study hypothesized that defective thymoproteasomes impair MHC class I-dependent CD8+ T-cell differentiation and positive selection, skewing the TRB repertoire. Before transplant, CD4+ naive T-cell skewing, low CD8+ T-cell proportions, and reduced T-cell cytokine secretion were observed in patients. To find out how POMP deficiency affects T-cell receptor beta repertoire diversity and CDR3 characteristics, high-throughput TRB sequencing was used.

The V end loses 0 bases and the J end loses 0 bases, and a stretch of 9 bases separates them. In the germline V gene, CDR1 corresponds to SGHRS and CDR2 to YFSETQ. Taken from cysteine to phenylalanine, the CDR3 has 15 residues. Only CDR3 DNA is held: 45 bases, read in frame from base 1. What this sample's time point label stands for: before hematopoietic stem cell transplant. PRAID was characterized by prominent immunodeficiency alongside autoinflammation. Prior to TRB sequencing, T-cell subsets (conventional T cells, CD8+ T cells, regulatory T cells, T follicular helper cells) were sorted. Receptor amplification or capture employed the immunoSEQ multiplex PCR assay. The source study handled its data this way. Repertoire diversity was quantified with Shannon entropy, accounting for clonal size distribution. The Gini-Simpson index (Simpson_1-D) served as the measure of how unequally clonotypes were distributed. The source is immuneACCESS, and TCRdb retained only in-frame sequences with V and J called. Part of the clones is not carried over; for the studies checked, unresolved V genes explain less than half of this, and the remainder is unexplained. That table gives V, J and clone size, and the DNA gave D and trimming. The sample yields 20,000 to 30,000 clones; around four fifths were counted once. The ten largest account for about 2.3% of the sample.

What the work shows at the level of the full study, not this receptor alone: The trend toward lower diversity and increased clonality in PRAID patients was statistically significant only for regulatory T cells. Across all analyzed T-cell subsets, PRAID patients tended toward lower TRB diversity and higher clonality. PRAID patients showed a restricted number of unique TRB V-J gene pairings.

In this chain, TRBV5-1 is recombined with TRBJ1-1; no D gene is confidently identified. This material consisted of CD4+ T cells from PBMCs, taken before stem cell transplantation. The sequence derives from a human donor with POMP-related autoinflammation and immune dysregulation (PRAID). The base sequence is TGCGCCAGCAGCTTGGAGGAGGTCCTGAACACTGAAGCTTTCTTT. Protein translation: CASSLEEVLNTEAFF.